These 28 T cell receptor beta chains came from one sample sequenced in a study of neurological immune-mediated disorders. The time point is: longitudinal time-point 1 (baseline). Via MiXCR, TCRdb re-called the 5' RACE reads, giving one row per CDR3 protein. The repertoire holds approximately 46,000 distinct CDR3 sequences, with 8% to 10% as singletons. The material sequenced was PBMCs. The receptors were sampled from a woman in her thirties or forties in good health.

At least ten counts were recorded for this clonotype. The chain links TRBV7-2 to TRBJ2-2; possible D gene TRBD2, 6 bases. Trimming removed 2 bases at V and 4 bases at J, with 14 bases between. Germline CDR1 is SGHTA and CDR2 is FQGNSA. The CDR3 length is 16 residues. This chain's CDR3 is CASSLRGLGGTGELFF. Here the CDR3 DNA reads TGTGCCAGCAGCTTAAGGGGACTGGGGGGCACCGGGGAGCTGTTTTTT.

This clonotype was seen at least ten times. This chain joins TRBV12-3 or TRBV12-4 and TRBJ2-1; maybe TRBD2 (6 bases). This CDR3 has 13 amino acids. V lost 11 bases and J lost 6, with 17 bases in between. The CDR3 is CAASWGRFNEQFF. CDR3 nucleotides: TGTGCCGCCAGTTGGGGGAGGTTCAATGAGCAGTTCTTC.

This clonotype was seen at least ten times. The rearrangement uses TRBV6-5 and TRBJ2-7, with D possibly TRBD2 on 5 matching bases. The CDR3 extends over 15 amino acids. Germline V gives CDR1 MNHEY, CDR2 SVGAGI. Trimming pared 0 bases from V and 2 bases from J, leaving 11 bases between. CDR3 region: CASSYSNPSPYEQYF. CDR3 DNA sequence: TGTGCCAGCAGTTACTCGAATCCTAGCCCCTACGAGCAGTACTTC.

This clonotype was observed many times. The V and J genes are TRBV20-1 and TRBJ2-2, with 9 bases aligning to TRBD2. The germline V gene has CDR1 DFQATT and CDR2 SNEGSKA (reference sequence). The CDR3 loop spans 16 amino acids. The trim removed 0 bases at V and 4 bases at J, leaving 6 bases unmatched. DNA for the CDR3: TGCAGTGCTAGAGAGATAGCGGGGGCGGTCACCGGGGAGCTGTTTTTT. Translating gives CSAREIAGAVTGELFF.

This clonotype appeared many times. This chain uses TRBV6-2 or TRBV6-3 with TRBJ1-2; 9 bases align to TRBD1. There are 16 residues in the CDR3. CDR1 and CDR2 (germline): MNHEY, SVGEGT. The V segment lost 2 bases and the J segment 5 bases; nucleotides outside the gene matches: 9. CDR3 amino acids: CASSYPRTGVRYGYTF. Written as DNA, the CDR3 is TGTGCCAGCAGTTACCCTCGGACAGGGGTGCGGTATGGCTACACCTTC.

Ten or more counts support this clonotype. This chain uses TRBV2 with TRBJ2-5; 11 bases line up with TRBD1. Per germline, CDR1 SNHLY and CDR2 FYNNEI. The CDR3 extends over 17 amino acids. V dropped 0 bases and J dropped 4; count of bases not matched to a gene: 7. CDR3 residues: CASSEARTGGWRETQYF. As DNA, the CDR3 is TGTGCCAGCAGTGAAGCCCGGACAGGGGGCTGGCGAGAGACCCAGTACTTC.

The chain combines TRBV29-1 with TRBJ2-1; 10 nucleotides agree with TRBD2. J was trimmed by 6 bases and V by 5 bases; bases with no gene match: 7. Germline V gene lookup returns CDR1 SQVTM and CDR2 ANQGSEA. The CDR3 length is 14 residues. CDR3 protein: CSVPSGGDVNEQFF. The CDR3, as DNA: TGCAGCGTTCCTAGCGGGGGAGATGTCAATGAGCAGTTCTTC.

This clonotype showed up many times. V gene TRBV2 combines with J gene TRBJ1-5; D is uncertain. Germline-derived CDR1 and CDR2 are SNHLY and FYNNEI. The CDR3 length is 15 residues. Trimming removed 5 bases from V and 4 bases from J, with 15 bases in between. Written as DNA, the CDR3 is TGTGCCAGCAGTCTTATTGGAGCGGGTAATCAGCCCCAGCATTTT. This encodes CASSLIGAGNQPQHF.

This clonotype appeared many times. The CDR3 region has the DNA TGTGCCAGCAGCTTAGCGGCCGAAGAGACCCAGTACTTC. Amino acid sequence: CASSLAAEETQYF. The chain couples TRBV7-9 to TRBJ2-5, with no clear D. The CDR3 totals 13 residues. The V gene's germline CDR1 is SEHNR and CDR2 FQNEAQ (reference sequence). Deletions cut 0 bases from V and 3 bases from J, with 5 bases between.

This clonotype has at least ten counts. The chain combines TRBV7-6 with TRBJ2-1; 8 positions agree with TRBD2. The CDR3 has 16 residues. Germline V lookup: CDR1 SGHVS, CDR2 FNYEAQ. Losses at the gene ends were 3 bases for V and 0 bases for J; bases not matched to a gene: 4. CDR3 residues: CASSFYGGASYNEQFF. CDR3 DNA: TGTGCCAGCAGCTTTTACGGGGGGGCCTCCTACAATGAGCAGTTCTTC.

Many counts were recorded for this clonotype. The J gene is TRBJ2-5, the V gene TRBV6-6; 12 bases agree with TRBD2. The CDR3 has 16 amino acids. Germline V gene data show CDR1 as MNHNY and CDR2 as SVGAGI (reference sequence). Trimming at V came to 0 bases and at J to 5 bases, leaving 4 bases not matched to a gene. The CDR3 loop reads CASSYSLAGGSETQYF. In nucleotides, the CDR3 is TGTGCCAGCAGTTACTCACTAGCGGGAGGCAGTGAGACCCAGTACTTC.

This clonotype was recorded at least ten times. The chain carries TRBV29-1 and TRBJ2-7; 8 positions agree with TRBD2. Germline V gene data show CDR1 as SQVTM and CDR2 as ANQGSEA. With 0 bases clipped from V and 5 bases from J, the junction kept 12 bases outside the gene matches. This CDR3 contains 16 residues. The CDR3 DNA reads as TGCAGCGTTGAAGATGGGTCCCTAGCGGGTAAGAACGAGCAGTACTTC. It codes for CSVEDGSLAGKNEQYF.

This clonotype has a handful of counts. V is TRBV20-1 and J is TRBJ2-7, with TRBD1 identical over 8 bases. This CDR3 is 14 amino acids long. In germline, CDR1 is DFQATT, CDR2 SNEGSKA (reference sequence). With V trimmed by 3 bases and J by 5 bases, 9 bases remained unmatched. The CDR3 DNA sequence: TGCAGTGCTAGCGGACAGGGTGGATCTCACGAGCAGTACTTC. It is translated as CSASGQGGSHEQYF.

This clonotype was counted at least ten times. The chain joins TRBV27 to TRBJ1-5; a possible D gene is TRBD1 (6 bases). The CDR3 loop spans 16 amino acids. Germline CDR1 and CDR2: MNHEY and SMNVEV (reference sequence). The germline V and J ends were trimmed by 1 base and 2 bases, with 12 bases remaining between them. The CDR3 region is CASSLWGGAGNQPQHF. DNA for the CDR3: TGTGCCAGCAGTTTATGGGGGGGGGCTGGCAATCAGCCCCAGCATTTT.

This clonotype was recorded at least ten times. The rearrangement links TRBV29-1 to TRBJ1-1; D uncertain. This CDR3 spans 13 amino acids. V was clipped by 6 bases and J by 5 bases, with 16 bases between them. The V gene's germline CDR1 is SQVTM and CDR2 ANQGSEA. CDR3 nucleotides: TGCAGCGTGATGTTTAGGGTAAGGACTGAAGCTTTCTTT. Amino acid sequence: CSVMFRVRTEAFF.

This chain joins TRBV20-1 and TRBJ1-1; D is perhaps TRBD1 (6 bases). Per the germline V gene, CDR1 is DFQATT and CDR2 is SNEGSKA (reference sequence). The CDR3 spans 14 residues. V was pared by 0 bases and J by 5 bases, with 13 bases between. CDR3 nucleotide sequence: TGCAGTGCTAGAGATTTTGGACAGAGGACTGAAGCTTTCTTT. Its protein is CSARDFGQRTEAFF.

This clonotype showed up many times. The chain employs TRBV6-2 or TRBV6-3 and TRBJ1-1; TRBD1 is a possible D gene (6 bases). The CDR3 contains 11 residues. V was pared by 5 bases and J by 10 bases, with 11 bases between. Germline V gene data show CDR1 as MNHEY and CDR2 as SVGEGT. The CDR3 DNA sequence: TGTGCCAGCAGTCAGGGGCCGCGAGCTTTCTTT. Translating it yields CASSQGPRAFF.

This clonotype was recorded many times. This chain connects TRBV20-1 to TRBJ1-1, with TRBD1 identical over 7 bases. Per germline, CDR1 DFQATT and CDR2 SNEGSKA (reference sequence). V lost 7 bases, J lost 6 bases, and 5 bases stayed unmatched. The CDR3 has 11 residues. CDR3 sequence reads: CSVEGGPEAFF. The CDR3 DNA sequence: TGCAGTGTTGAAGGGGGCCCTGAAGCTTTCTTT.

The sample holds many counts of this clonotype. The genes are TRBV5-1 and TRBJ1-2, with D perhaps matching TRBD1 (5 bases). The germline CDR1 and CDR2 sequences are SGHRS and YFSETQ. CDR3 length: 18 amino acids. Trimming took off 4 bases at V and 2 bases at J, with 24 bases between the two ends. The CDR3 DNA sequence: TGCGCCAGCAGCGGCTATTTTGGACACGCCGGGTTCAACTATGGCTACACCTTC. Its translation is CASSGYFGHAGFNYGYTF. The complete variable domain, with remaining parts taken from reference TRBV5-1 and TRBJ1-2, reads KAGVTQTPRYLIKTRGQQVTLSCSPISGHRSVSWYQQTPGQGLQFLFEYFSETQRNKGNFPGRFSGRQFSNSRSEMNVSTLELGDSALYLCASSGYFGHAGFNYGYTFGSGTRLTVV.

This clonotype was seen ten or more times. This rearrangement joins TRBV5-1 to TRBJ1-2; D call uncertain. Trimming stripped 0 bases from V and 1 base from J, with 7 bases between. Per the germline V gene, CDR1 is SGHRS and CDR2 is YFSETQ. CDR3 size: 14 residues. The DNA of the CDR3 is TGCGCCAGCAGCTTGGACACTGGTAACTATGGCTACACCTTC. Translation: CASSLDTGNYGYTF. The variable domain in full, with the rest retrieved from reference TRBV5-1 and TRBJ1-2, is KAGVTQTPRYLIKTRGQQVTLSCSPISGHRSVSWYQQTPGQGLQFLFEYFSETQRNKGNFPGRFSGRQFSNSRSEMNVSTLELGDSALYLCASSLDTGNYGYTFGSGTRLTVV.

This clonotype came up many times. This chain links TRBV5-1 with TRBJ2-7; D unclear. The CDR3 is 11 residues long. Germline-derived CDR1 and CDR2 are SGHRS and YFSETQ. V was clipped by 3 bases and J by 4 bases, with 5 bases between them. CDR3 sequence reads: CASSSIYEQYF. In DNA, the CDR3 is TGCGCCAGCAGCTCCATTTACGAGCAGTACTTC.

At least ten counts were recorded for this clonotype. V and J are TRBV20-1 and TRBJ2-7; TRBD2 agrees at 12 bases. There are 15 residues in the CDR3. Trimming removed 8 bases from V and 0 bases from J; junction bases left unmatched: 8. Germline CDR1 reads DFQATT; CDR2 reads SNEGSKA (reference sequence). In nucleotides, the CDR3 is TGCAGTATAGGACTAGCGGGGAAATACTCCTACGAGCAGTACTTC. This translates into CSIGLAGKYSYEQYF.

This clonotype was seen repeatedly, ten times or more. CDR3 DNA sequence: TGCAGTGCCGCCTTCAATCCCACCGGGGAGCTGTTTTTT. This codes for CSAAFNPTGELFF. The chain uses TRBV20-1 and TRBJ2-2; no clear D gene. The germline gives CDR1 DFQATT, CDR2 SNEGSKA (reference sequence). CDR3 length: 13 amino acids. V dropped 6 bases and J dropped 4 bases, with 12 bases sitting between them.

This clonotype has ten or more counts. The chain uses TRBV20-1 and TRBJ2-7, with TRBD2 identical over 9 bases. Trimming took 1 base from V and 7 from J; bases not matched to a gene: 17. This CDR3 has 17 amino acids. CDR1 and CDR2 from the germline V gene are DFQATT and SNEGSKA (reference sequence). The CDR3 protein is CSARAGPTSGATTEQYF. The CDR3 bases are TGCAGTGCTAGAGCGGGGCCGACTAGCGGAGCAACTACGGAGCAGTACTTC.

In this sample, this clonotype turned up many times. The rearrangement links TRBV7-3 to TRBJ2-1; 7 nucleotides match TRBD2. The ends lost 2 bases at V and 2 bases at J; junction bases unmatched: 6. Germline V CDR1 and CDR2: SGHTA, FQGTGA. The CDR3 totals 16 residues. The CDR3: CASSLLAGAAYNEQFF. CDR3 bases: TGTGCCAGCAGCTTACTGGCGGGAGCCGCCTACAATGAGCAGTTCTTC.

This clonotype has a count of ten or more. V usage is TRBV4-3 and J usage is TRBJ2-1, with 7 bases identical to TRBD2. The CDR3 totals 16 residues. The trim removed 3 bases at V and 7 bases at J, leaving 12 bases unmatched. Germline V CDR1 and CDR2: LGHNA, YSLEER. In DNA form, the CDR3 reads TGCGCCAGCAGCCATGAGGGACTACCTCCGGCGAATGAGCAGTTCTTC. Its protein product is CASSHEGLPPANEQFF.

At least ten counts were recorded for this clonotype. This rearrangement joins TRBV7-2 to TRBJ1-5; maybe TRBD1 (6 bases). The germline V gene has CDR1 SGHTA and CDR2 FQGNSA. CDR3 size: 15 residues. Deletions cut 5 bases from V and 4 bases from J, with 15 bases between. CDR3 sequence (DNA): TGTGCCAGCAGCCTTTCGGGACACAGAAATCAGCCCCAGCATTTT. It specifies CASSLSGHRNQPQHF.

This clonotype came up many times. The V call is TRBV4-1, the J call TRBJ1-3, with TRBD1 matching over 9 bases. Germline V gene data show CDR1 as MGHRA and CDR2 as YSYEKL. This CDR3 has 17 amino acids. V shed 0 bases, J shed 4 bases, and the junction held 7 bases outside the gene matches. The CDR3: CASSQDHGQGSGNTIYF. CDR3 DNA: TGCGCCAGCAGCCAAGATCACGGACAGGGGAGCGGAAACACCATATATTTT.